The 8 T cell receptor beta chains below all came from one sample that was sequenced in a study of T cell changes during pregnancy in multiple sclerosis. Some clones are missing from TCRdb's copy, which holds only in-frame ones; the method was immunoSEQ multiplex PCR. The sample shows around 80,000 clones, 90% to 95% of them seen only once. The sequencing here drew on peripheral blood, taken before pregnancy. All receptors come from a female donor with multiple sclerosis, enrolled in a pregnancy study.

This clone was recorded only once. The chain combines TRBV9 with TRBJ2-5, with D perhaps TRBD2 (6 bases). Trimming took 0 bases from V and 5 from J, leaving 11 bases between them. The CDR3 is 14 amino acids. Germline assignment: CDR1 SGDLS and CDR2 YYNGEE. The DNA for the CDR3 is TGTGCCAGCAGCGTAGAAGTAGCGGAGGAGACCCAGTACTTC. Its protein is CASSVEVAEETQYF.

The rearrangement joins TRBV19 to TRBJ1-2, with TRBD1 as a possible D gene (6 bases). The germline V gene encodes CDR1 LNHDA and CDR2 SQIVND (reference sequence). CDR3 length equals 15 residues. The germline V and J ends were trimmed by 8 bases and 0 bases, with 16 bases remaining between them. The CDR3, as DNA: TGTGCCAGTTCGGACAGCTACTCTTCTAACTATGGCTACACCTTC. It codes for CASSDSYSSNYGYTF.

The V and J genes are TRBV19 and TRBJ2-7; 7 bases match TRBD1. V lost 6 bases and J lost 0; bases outside the gene matches: 11. Germline V lookup: CDR1 LNHDA, CDR2 SQIVND (reference sequence). This CDR3 comprises 16 residues. CDR3 loop: CASRGPGTASSYEQYF. Written as DNA, the CDR3 is TGTGCCAGTAGGGGCCCCGGGACAGCGAGCTCCTACGAGCAGTACTTC.

The rearrangement links TRBV30 to TRBJ1-5; D is possibly TRBD1 (5 bases). CDR3 length equals 15 residues. The germline V gene encodes CDR1 GTSNPN and CDR2 SVGIG (reference sequence). V was trimmed by 1 base and J by 7 bases, leaving 17 bases between them. CDR3 sequence reads: CAWSAGVGVRQPQHF. The CDR3 DNA reads as TGTGCCTGGAGTGCGGGGGTAGGGGTTAGGCAGCCCCAGCATTTT. Full variable domain (missing parts from reference TRBV30 and TRBJ1-5): SQTIHQWPATLVQPVGSPLSLECTVEGTSNPNLYWYRQAAGRGLQLLFYSVGIGQISSEVPQNLSASRPQDRQFILSSKKLLLSDSGFYLCAWSAGVGVRQPQHFGDGTRLSIL.

This chain joins TRBV10-2 and TRBJ2-7; maybe TRBD2 (5 bases). The V gene lost 4 bases and the J gene lost 3 bases, with 13 bases spanning the gap. The CDR3 has 14 amino acids. Germline CDR1 and CDR2: WSHSY and SAAADI. DNA for the CDR3: TGCGCCAGCAGTGCGAGTGGCGGGCGCTACGAGCAGTACTTC. It codes for CASSASGGRYEQYF.

This chain joins TRBV2 and TRBJ1-2; D remains ambiguous. In germline, CDR1 is SNHLY, CDR2 FYNNEI. V lost 8 bases and J 5 bases, leaving 18 bases between the germline ends. This CDR3 contains 14 residues. The CDR3 DNA sequence: TGTGCCAGCGGTCGAGACGGAGCTCTTTATGGCTACACCTTC. Its protein is CASGRDGALYGYTF.

The chain is built from TRBV27 and TRBJ1-2; 7 bases fit TRBD1. Losses at the gene ends were 5 bases for V and 7 bases for J; bases not matched to a gene: 7. Germline CDR1 MNHEY, CDR2 SMNVEV (reference sequence). This CDR3 has 13 residues. In DNA, the CDR3 is TGTGCCAGCAGTCCCAACAGGGGCGGTGGCTACACCTTC. It translates to CASSPNRGGGYTF.

The V and J genes are TRBV6-6 and TRBJ1-2; the D is unclear. The V and J ends lost 6 bases and 7 bases respectively, with 9 bases between them. CDR1 and CDR2 from the germline V gene are MNHNY and SVGAGI (reference sequence). This CDR3 is 11 amino acids long. The chain's CDR3 is CASREGSGYTF. The CDR3 DNA follows: TGTGCCAGCAGAGAGGGCAGTGGCTACACCTTC.